Listed below are T cell receptor beta chains from one sample, sequenced in a study of read filtering for tumor transcriptome and immune sequencing. TCRdb reprocessed the reads via MiXCR and lists one record per CDR3 protein. The table has some 15,000 distinct CDR3 sequences, about 20% seen once. Sequenced: a population of CD138-negative cells sorted from bone marrow. The source is a donor aged 40 or older with multiple myeloma. CDR3s include the opening cysteine and the closing phenylalanine or tryptophan. D genes are given only for firm matches. Where a row states a size, it is once, few, many or the class of an expanded clone; other rows omit it.

clone size	V gene	D gene	J gene	CDR3 DNA	CDR3 protein
-	TRBV5-4	TRBD2	TRBJ2-7	TGTGCCAGCAGCGGAGCTAGCGGGGGCTCCTACGAGCAGTACTTC	CASSGASGGSYEQYF
-	TRBV14	-	TRBJ1-2	TGTGCCAGCAGCCCCGGGACTGCCGACTATGGCTACACCTTC	CASSPGTADYGYTF
many	TRBV7-7	TRBD1	TRBJ2-5	TGTGCTAGCAGCCCGGACAGGGGACAAGAGACCCAGTACTTC	CASSPDRGQETQYF
few	TRBV5-1	TRBD1	TRBJ2-2	TGCGCCAGCAGCCCCTGGACAGGGGACACCGGGGAGCTGTTTTTT	CASSPWTGDTGELFF
many	TRBV24-1	TRBD1	TRBJ2-1	TGTGCCACCAGTGATTTAGGGGGCTATGAGCAGTTCTTC	CATSDLGGYEQFF
many	TRBV29-1	TRBD2	TRBJ2-1	TGCAGCTCTCCGGGACTAGGCCCCGACAATGAGCAGTTCTTC	CSSPGLGPDNEQFF
-	TRBV7-8	-	TRBJ1-5	TGTGCCAGCAGGTTAGATAGCAATCAGCCCCAGCATTTT	CASRLDSNQPQHF
many	TRBV7-2	-	TRBJ2-5	TGTGCCAGCAGCTTAGCGCCGGGGGTTACTGAGACCCAGTACTTC	CASSLAPGVTETQYF
-	TRBV7-2	TRBD1	TRBJ1-5	TGTGCCAGCAGCTTAACTCCTTGGGGACAGGCCGCGAATCAGCCCCAGCATTTT	CASSLTPWGQAANQPQHF
many	TRBV14	-	TRBJ2-2	TGTGCCAGCAGCCTTGAATTGGCGGATGTGGACACCGGGGAGCTGTTTTTT	CASSLELADVDTGELFF
few	TRBV7-3	TRBD2	TRBJ2-1	TGTGCCAGCAGCTTAAAGGGTAGCGGGAGGGTGGGGGATGAGCAGTTCTTC	CASSLKGSGRVGDEQFF
many	TRBV7-8	-	TRBJ2-2	TGTGCCAGCAGCTTGAAGGGGACCGGGGAGCTGTTTTTT	CASSLKGTGELFF
many	TRBV3-1	-	TRBJ2-7	TGTGCCAGCAGCCAAGGGGTGCAAGCCTCCTACGAGCAGTACTTC	CASSQGVQASYEQYF
-	TRBV28	-	TRBJ2-1	TGTGCCAGCAGAGCGACAGTTTACAATGAGCAGTTCTTC	CASRATVYNEQFF
once	TRBV20-1	TRBD1	TRBJ1-1	TGCAGTGCTTCAGGGGGCTCTGAAGCTTTCTTT	CSASGGSEAFF
many	TRBV6-1	-	TRBJ2-4	TGTGCCAGCAGCCTTGGGACTTCTCTAGCCAAAAACATTCAGTACTTC	CASSLGTSLAKNIQYF
many	TRBV5-1	TRBD1	TRBJ1-1	TGCGCCAGCAGCTATACAGGGGTGTCGGGCACTGAAGCTTTCTTT	CASSYTGVSGTEAFF
few	TRBV2	TRBD2	TRBJ2-5	TGTGCCAGCAGCGGGGGGATTGAAGGTGGAGAGACCCAGTACTTC	CASSGGIEGGETQYF
-	TRBV11-3	-	TRBJ1-5	TGTGCCAGCAGGAGAGGGGGACATAGACCCGATCAGCCCCAGCATTTT	CASRRGGHRPDQPQHF
many	TRBV6-2/TRBV6-3	TRBD1	TRBJ2-1	TGTGCCAGCAGTCATGACAGGGTCCAGTTCTTC	CASSHDRVQFF
many	TRBV21-1	-	TRBJ1-1	TGTGCCAGCAGCTTCGGAGTAGTGGGGAACACTGAAGCTTTCTTT	CASSFGVVGNTEAFF
many	TRBV29-1	TRBD2	TRBJ2-1	TGCAGCGTCGGGGGGTACAATGAGCAGTTCTTC	CSVGGYNEQFF
many	TRBV5-1	-	TRBJ2-1	TGCGCCAGCAGGGGTGGAAATGAGCAGTTCTTC	CASRGGNEQFF
many	TRBV19	-	TRBJ2-1	TGTGCCAGTAGCCACCCCGGACAAAACAATGAGCAGTTCTTC	CASSHPGQNNEQFF
few	TRBV6-1	-	TRBJ2-1	TGTGCCAGCAGTGGCCTAGCCCTCTCCTACAATGAGCAGTTCTTC	CASSGLALSYNEQFF
few	TRBV25-1	TRBD1	TRBJ1-4	TGTGCCAGCAGCGGACAGGGTATTGCAACTAATGAAAAACTGTTTTTT	CASSGQGIATNEKLFF
few	TRBV21-1	-	TRBJ2-3	TGTGCCAGCAGCGACCGGGACAGTTCTGATACGCAGTATTTT	CASSDRDSSDTQYF
many	TRBV6-2/TRBV6-3	-	TRBJ1-6	TGTGCCAGCAGAATTGATTCACCCCTCCACTTT	CASRIDSPLHF
-	TRBV14	-	TRBJ2-7	TGTGCCAGCAGCCACCACTACGAGCAGTACTTC	CASSHHYEQYF
many	TRBV12-3/TRBV12-4	-	TRBJ1-1	TGTGCCAGCAGTGACACAGGGCCTGAAGCTTTCTTT	CASSDTGPEAFF
-	TRBV21-1	-	TRBJ2-1	TGTGCCACCCCGCCCCGGAGCACACGCGATGAGCAGTTCTTT	CATPPRSTRDEQFF
many	TRBV29-1	-	TRBJ2-2	TGCAGCGTCGCAACCCAGATGACAGCAACGGAGCTGTTTTTT	CSVATQMTATELFF
many	TRBV11-2	TRBD1	TRBJ2-6	TGTGCCAGCAGCTTCTCGACAGGGACCGGGGCCAACGTCCTGACTTTC	CASSFSTGTGANVLTF
many	TRBV3-1	TRBD2	TRBJ2-7	TGTGCCAGCAGCCAGGGACTAGCGTTCCACGAGCAGTACTTC	CASSQGLAFHEQYF
many	TRBV6-2/TRBV6-3	-	TRBJ2-5	TGTGCCAGCAGTGATGAACTAGAGACCCAGTACTTC	CASSDELETQYF
-	TRBV10-3	-	TRBJ2-1	TGTGCCATCAGTGACCGGACCGCGGACAATGAGCAGTTCTTC	CAISDRTADNEQFF
few	TRBV29-1	-	TRBJ2-7	TGCAGCGTACAACTGACAGGCTCCTACGAGCAGTACTTC	CSVQLTGSYEQYF
-	TRBV6-2/TRBV6-3	TRBD1	TRBJ2-2	TGTGCCAGCAGTTACTGGACAGGGGCGAACACCGGGGAGCTGTTTTTT	CASSYWTGANTGELFF
many	TRBV4-2	-	TRBJ2-3	TGTGCCAGCAGACCTACTGGCGGGCCCAGCACAGATACGCAGTGTTTT	CASRPTGGPSTDTQCF
-	TRBV7-8	-	TRBJ2-5	TGTGCCAGCAGCTTGTTCGCGACGGACCAAGAGACCCAGTACTTC	CASSLFATDQETQYF
few	TRBV10-3	-	TRBJ2-7	TGTGCCACCGTTCGGGCCGAAACCTACGAGCAGTACTTC	CATVRAETYEQYF